This T cell receptor (beta chain) was recovered during a study of blood T cell repertoires in COVID-19. Clones were sequenced by immunoSEQ multiplex PCR, and TCRdb holds only the in-frame ones, with some missing. This sample has about 500,000 clones, with roughly 87% found just once. Germline V CDR1 and CDR2: MGHDK, SYGVNS. With V trimmed by 2 bases and J by 3 bases, 13 bases remained unmatched. The CDR3 runs to 17 residues. This TCR derives from a woman between 18 and 29 years old who had recovered from COVID-19. The sequenced sample consisted of PBMCs or T cells enriched from blood (not recorded which). The chain has TRBV25-1 and TRBJ2-7, with 7 bases aligning to TRBD1. The CDR3 DNA reads as TGTGCCAGCAGTGAAGGGGTAGCAGGGGGATTCATCTACGAGCAGTACTTC. It is translated as CASSEGVAGGFIYEQYF.